This TCR beta chain was documented in a study of shared T cell receptors in the human thymus. Germline V gene sequence: CDR1 LNHDA, CDR2 SQIVND (reference sequence). The ends were cut back, 4 bases at V and 5 bases at J, with 20 bases in the middle. CDR3 length: 16 amino acids. Clones were read by immunoSEQ multiplex PCR, and TCRdb kept only the in-frame ones, dropping some. The sample gives approximately 660,000 clones, around nine tenths of which show up once; 0.01% is in the top ten. These data are also associated with another study on human thymus T cells. That paper notes: Obtained as resections during corrective heart surgery, the thymus tissue was then studied. Highly overlapping thymic repertoires among unrelated individuals were reported in related research.

This chain uses TRBV19 with TRBJ2-5; a weak D match, TRBD2 (5 bases). The receptor was isolated from a boy in the first two years of life with a congenital heart defect. The sequenced sample was thymocytes. The CDR3 loop reads CASSRLRTVAKETQYF. The CDR3 DNA sequence: TGTGCCAGTAGTAGACTCCGGACTGTCGCAAAGGAGACCCAGTACTTC.